The rows below give T cell receptor beta chains drawn from one sample of a study of neoadjuvant anti-PD-1 for oral cavity cancer. Produced via immunoSEQ multiplex PCR; TCRdb's table is partial and in-frame only. The sample records around 65,000 clones, around 85% being singletons. The source material was PBMCs, sampled after nivolumab (anti-PD-1) treatment. Receptor source: a person aged 40 to 85 with oral cavity squamous cell carcinoma. Each CDR3 is given with its conserved first and last residue. A D gene is named only where the DNA matches it firmly. Clone size is shown for a subset of rows, as once, few, many or a class of expanded clone.

D: .; J: TRBJ1-4; size: .; V: TRBV5-6; DNA: TGTGCCAGCAGCTTGGGACCCCGTGAGGAAAAACTGTTTTTT; CDR3: CASSLGPREEKLFF
D: TRBD2; J: TRBJ2-7; size: .; V: TRBV5-5; DNA: TGTGCCAGCAGCTTGGGTATTAGCGGGGGCGACGAGCAGTACTTC; CDR3: CASSLGISGGDEQYF
D: .; J: TRBJ1-3; size: few; V: TRBV15; DNA: TGTGCCACCAGCAGGCCCCAACAGGGCTCTGGAAACACCATATATTTT; CDR3: CATSRPQQGSGNTIYF
D: .; J: TRBJ2-7; size: .; V: TRBV21-1; DNA: TGTGCCAGCAGCAATTACGAGCAGTACTTC; CDR3: CASSNYEQYF
D: .; J: TRBJ1-3; size: .; V: TRBV7-8; DNA: TGTGCCGCCTTAGATGGAAACACCATATATTTT; CDR3: CAALDGNTIYF
D: TRBD1; J: TRBJ1-2; size: .; V: TRBV7-9; DNA: TGTGCCAGCAGCTCAGGTCGAGACAGGGGTAACGGCTACACCTTC; CDR3: CASSSGRDRGNGYTF
D: .; J: TRBJ1-5; size: .; V: TRBV10-3; DNA: TGTGCCATCAGTGAAAGGACCCTCGGGTATAGCAATCAGCCCCAGCATTTT; CDR3: CAISERTLGYSNQPQHF
D: TRBD2; J: TRBJ2-2; size: .; V: TRBV6-5; DNA: TGTGCCAGCAGTTACTCGGTAGCGGGAGGCGGGGAGCTGTTTTTT; CDR3: CASSYSVAGGGELFF
D: TRBD1; J: TRBJ2-7; size: .; V: TRBV10-3; DNA: TGTGCCATCAGTAACAGGGGGCACTACGAGCAGTACTTC; CDR3: CAISNRGHYEQYF
D: .; J: TRBJ1-2; size: few; V: TRBV30; DNA: TGTGCCTGGAGGAGGGGGGGCTACACCTTC; CDR3: CAWRRGGYTF